This T cell receptor beta chain was obtained from a study of regulatory T cells in long-lasting Graves disease. In its sample, this clonotype was seen many times. The V gene's germline CDR1 is SNHLY and CDR2 FYNNEI. The CDR3 totals 14 residues. With V trimmed by 8 bases and J by 6 bases, 9 bases remained unmatched. Construction of the TCR beta libraries employed iRepertoire HTBI primers in conjunction with Arm-PCR of CDR3 regions. Using its own MiXCR run on the multiplex PCR reads, TCRdb lists one record per CDR3 protein. In the table there are about 540,000 distinct CDR3 sequences, less than 15% of which are singletons. Indicated time point: newly diagnosed GD, antithyroid drugs for less than 3 months. After RNA was extracted from PBMCs, the TCR library was made from it. The data were also submitted as part of a second study, on T cells in Graves' hyperthyroidism and ophthalmopathy.

The sample in question was peripheral blood mononuclear cells (PBMCs), obtained at new diagnosis, from a patient treated with antithyroid drugs. The chain combines TRBV2 with TRBJ2-2; TRBD1 matches at 7 bases. The receptor was isolated from a man aged 25 to 40 with Graves disease. DNA of the CDR3: TGTGCCAGCCGTGTGACAGGGAGTCCCGGGGAGCTGTTTTTT. Translation gives CASRVTGSPGELFF.